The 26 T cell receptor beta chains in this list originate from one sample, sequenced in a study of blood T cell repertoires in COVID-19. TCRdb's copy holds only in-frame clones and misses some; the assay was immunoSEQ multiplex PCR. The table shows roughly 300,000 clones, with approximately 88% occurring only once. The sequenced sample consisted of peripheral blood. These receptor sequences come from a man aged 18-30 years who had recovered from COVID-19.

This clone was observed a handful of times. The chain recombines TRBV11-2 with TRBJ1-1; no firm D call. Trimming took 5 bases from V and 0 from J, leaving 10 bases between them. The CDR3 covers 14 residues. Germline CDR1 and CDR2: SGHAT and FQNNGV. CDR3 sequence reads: CASSPHTMNTEAFF. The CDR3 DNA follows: TGTGCCAGCAGCCCCCACACTATGAACACTGAAGCTTTCTTT. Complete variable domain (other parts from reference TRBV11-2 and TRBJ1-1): EAGVAQSPRYKIIEKRQSVAFWCNPISGHATLYWYQQILGQGPKLLIQFQNNGVVDDSQLPKDRFSAERLKGVDSTLKIQPAKLEDSAVYLCASSPHTMNTEAFFGQGTRLTVV.

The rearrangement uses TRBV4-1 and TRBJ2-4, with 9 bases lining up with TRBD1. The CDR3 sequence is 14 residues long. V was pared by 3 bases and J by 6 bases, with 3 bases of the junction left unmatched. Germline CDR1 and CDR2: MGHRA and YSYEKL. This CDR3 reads CASSHPGQGNIQYF. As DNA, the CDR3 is TGCGCCAGCAGCCACCCGGGACAGGGAAACATTCAGTACTTC.

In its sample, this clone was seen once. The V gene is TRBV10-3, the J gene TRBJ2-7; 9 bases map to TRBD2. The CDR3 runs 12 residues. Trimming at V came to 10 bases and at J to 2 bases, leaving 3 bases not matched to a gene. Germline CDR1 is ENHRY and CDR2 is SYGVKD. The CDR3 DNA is TGTGCCACGGGACTAGCTCCCTACGAGCAGTACTTC. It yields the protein CATGLAPYEQYF.

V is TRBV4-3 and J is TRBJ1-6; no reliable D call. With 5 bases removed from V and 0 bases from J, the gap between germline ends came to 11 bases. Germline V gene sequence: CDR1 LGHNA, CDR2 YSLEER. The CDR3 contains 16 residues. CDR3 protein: CASSGRSSSYNSPLHF. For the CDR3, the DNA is TGCGCCAGCAGCGGAAGGAGTAGCTCCTATAATTCACCCCTCCACTTT.

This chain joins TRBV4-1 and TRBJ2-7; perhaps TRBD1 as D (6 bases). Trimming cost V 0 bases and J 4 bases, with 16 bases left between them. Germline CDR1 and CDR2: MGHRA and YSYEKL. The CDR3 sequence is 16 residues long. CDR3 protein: CASSQDHGTSGYEQYF. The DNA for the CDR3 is TGCGCCAGCAGCCAAGACCATGGGACAAGCGGTTACGAGCAGTACTTC.

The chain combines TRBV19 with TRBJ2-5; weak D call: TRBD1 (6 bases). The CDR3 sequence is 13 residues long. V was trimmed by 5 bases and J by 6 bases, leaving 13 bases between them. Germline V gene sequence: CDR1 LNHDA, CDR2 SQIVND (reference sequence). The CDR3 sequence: CASSLSGQKTQYF. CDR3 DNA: TGTGCCAGTAGTCTCTCGGGACAAAAGACCCAGTACTTC.

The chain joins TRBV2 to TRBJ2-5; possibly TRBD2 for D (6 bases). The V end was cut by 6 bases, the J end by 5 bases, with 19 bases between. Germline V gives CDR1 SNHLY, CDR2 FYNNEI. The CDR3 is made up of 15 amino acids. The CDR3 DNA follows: TGTGCCAGCAGCGACAGAGGAGGGGCCCGGGAGACCCAGTACTTC. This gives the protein CASSDRGGARETQYF.

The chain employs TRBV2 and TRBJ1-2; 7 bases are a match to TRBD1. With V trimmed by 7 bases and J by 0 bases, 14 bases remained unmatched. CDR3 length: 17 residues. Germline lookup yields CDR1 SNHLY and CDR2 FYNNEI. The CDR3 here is CASIPPPGTATNYGYTF. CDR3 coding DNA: TGTGCCAGCATCCCACCCCCCGGGACAGCGACTAACTATGGCTACACCTTC.

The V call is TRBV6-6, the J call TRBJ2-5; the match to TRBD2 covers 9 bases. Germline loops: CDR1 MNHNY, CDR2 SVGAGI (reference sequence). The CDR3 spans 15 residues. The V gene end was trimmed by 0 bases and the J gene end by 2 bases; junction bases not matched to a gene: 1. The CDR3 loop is CASSYSAGGQETQYF. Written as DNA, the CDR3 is TGTGCCAGCAGTTACTCGGCGGGGGGGCAAGAGACCCAGTACTTC.

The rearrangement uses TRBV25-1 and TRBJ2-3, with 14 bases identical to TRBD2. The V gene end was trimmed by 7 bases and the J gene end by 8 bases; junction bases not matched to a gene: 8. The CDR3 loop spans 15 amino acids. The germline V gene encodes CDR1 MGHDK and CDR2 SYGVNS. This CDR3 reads CASTRGTSGGGTQYF. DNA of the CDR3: TGTGCCAGCACAAGGGGGACTAGCGGGGGAGGTACGCAGTATTTT.

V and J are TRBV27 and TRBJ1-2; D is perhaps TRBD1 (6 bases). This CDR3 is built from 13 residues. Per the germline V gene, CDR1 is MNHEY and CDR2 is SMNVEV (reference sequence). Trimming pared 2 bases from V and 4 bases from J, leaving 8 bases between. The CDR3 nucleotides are TGTGCCAGCAGTTTAAACAGGGTCTATGGCTACACCTTC. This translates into CASSLNRVYGYTF.

The CDR3 bases are TGTGCCAGCAGCAGGGGACAGGGACTGGGCTACACCTTC. It is translated as CASSRGQGLGYTF. This chain joins TRBV6-5 and TRBJ1-2; TRBD1 aligns across 9 bases. This CDR3 comprises 13 residues. From germline, CDR1 is MNHEY and CDR2 SVGAGI. The V gene end was trimmed by 6 bases and the J gene end by 8 bases; junction bases not matched to a gene: 7.

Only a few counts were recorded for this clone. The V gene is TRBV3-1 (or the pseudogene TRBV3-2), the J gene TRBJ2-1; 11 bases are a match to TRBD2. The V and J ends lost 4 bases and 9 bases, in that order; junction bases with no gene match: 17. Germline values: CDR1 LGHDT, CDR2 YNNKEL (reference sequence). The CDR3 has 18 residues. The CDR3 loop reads CASSLNPKVTSGIGEQFF. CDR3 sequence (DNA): TGTGCCAGCAGCCTAAATCCAAAGGTGACTAGCGGGATCGGTGAGCAGTTCTTC.

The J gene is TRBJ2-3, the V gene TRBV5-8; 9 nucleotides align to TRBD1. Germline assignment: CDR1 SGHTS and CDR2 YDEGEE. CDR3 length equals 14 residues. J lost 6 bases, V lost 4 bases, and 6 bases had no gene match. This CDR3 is CASSLGQGHDTQYF. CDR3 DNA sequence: TGTGCCAGCAGCCTGGGACAGGGCCACGATACGCAGTATTTT. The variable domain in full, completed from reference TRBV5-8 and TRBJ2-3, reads EAGVTQSPTHLIKTRGQQATLRCSPISGHTSVYWYQQALGLGLQFLLWYDEGEERNRGNFPPRFSGRQFPNYSSELNVNALELEDSALYLCASSLGQGHDTQYFGPGTRLTVL.

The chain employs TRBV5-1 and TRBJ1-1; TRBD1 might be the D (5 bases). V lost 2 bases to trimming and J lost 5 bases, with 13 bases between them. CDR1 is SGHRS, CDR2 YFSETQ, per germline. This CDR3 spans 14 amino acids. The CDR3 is CASSFVQGSTEAFF. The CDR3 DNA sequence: TGCGCCAGCAGCTTTGTGCAGGGATCGACTGAAGCTTTCTTT.

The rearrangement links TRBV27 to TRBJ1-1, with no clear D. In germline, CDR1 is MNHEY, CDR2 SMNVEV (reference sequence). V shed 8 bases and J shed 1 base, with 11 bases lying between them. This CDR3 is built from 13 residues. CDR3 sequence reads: CASGWEKNTEAFF. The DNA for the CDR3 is TGTGCCAGCGGTTGGGAGAAGAACACTGAAGCTTTCTTT.

The CDR3 loop is CASIPGTGGLNTEAFF. The CDR3 DNA follows: TGTGCCAGTATCCCAGGGACAGGGGGATTGAACACTGAAGCTTTCTTT. This chain links TRBV19 with TRBJ1-1, with 11 bases matching TRBD1. V was clipped by 7 bases and J by 0 bases; unmatched bases: 7. CDR1 is LNHDA and CDR2 is SQIVND in the germline V gene (reference sequence). This CDR3 has 16 residues. Based on the CDR3 plus reference TRBV19 and TRBJ1-1, the full variable domain is DGGITQSPKYLFRKEGQNVTLSCEQNLNHDAMYWYRQDPGQGLRLIYYSQIVNDFQKGDIAEGYSVSREKKESFPLTVTSAQKNPTAFYLCASIPGTGGLNTEAFFGQGTRLTVV.

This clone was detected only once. The CDR3 DNA reads as TGTGCCAGCAGCAGGGGGACTGAAGCTTTCTTT. Amino acid sequence: CASSRGTEAFF. The V and J genes are TRBV5-6 and TRBJ1-1, with a weak D call TRBD1 (6 bases). The ends were cut back, 4 bases at V and 5 bases at J, with 6 bases in the middle. CDR3 size: 11 residues. CDR1 is SGHDT and CDR2 is YYEEEE in the germline V gene.

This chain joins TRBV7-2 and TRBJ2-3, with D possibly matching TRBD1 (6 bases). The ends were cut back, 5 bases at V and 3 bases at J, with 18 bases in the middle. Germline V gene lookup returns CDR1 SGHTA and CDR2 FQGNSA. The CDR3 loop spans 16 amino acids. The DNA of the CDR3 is TGTGCCAGCAGCAGCCGGGACAAAGCTCTGACAGATACGCAGTATTTT. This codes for CASSSRDKALTDTQYF.

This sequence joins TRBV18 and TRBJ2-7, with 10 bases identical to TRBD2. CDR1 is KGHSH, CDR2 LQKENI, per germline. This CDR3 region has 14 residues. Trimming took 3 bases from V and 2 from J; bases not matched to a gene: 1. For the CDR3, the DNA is TGTGCCAGCTCACCGGGGACTAGCGCCTACGAGCAGTACTTC. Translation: CASSPGTSAYEQYF.

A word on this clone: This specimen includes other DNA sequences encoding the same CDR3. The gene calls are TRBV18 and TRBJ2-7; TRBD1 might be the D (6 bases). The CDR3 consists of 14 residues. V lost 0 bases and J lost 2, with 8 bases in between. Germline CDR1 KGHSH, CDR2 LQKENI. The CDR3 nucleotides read TGTGCCAGCTCACCACCGGGACACCCCTACGAGCAGTACTTC. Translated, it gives CASSPPGHPYEQYF.

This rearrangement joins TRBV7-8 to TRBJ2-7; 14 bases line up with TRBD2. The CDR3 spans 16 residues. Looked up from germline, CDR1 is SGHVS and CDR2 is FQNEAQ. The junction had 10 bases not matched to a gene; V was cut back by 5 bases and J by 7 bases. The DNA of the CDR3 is TGTGCCAGCAGCCCCGGGACTAGCGGGAGAGAAAAGGAGCAGTACTTC. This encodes CASSPGTSGREKEQYF.

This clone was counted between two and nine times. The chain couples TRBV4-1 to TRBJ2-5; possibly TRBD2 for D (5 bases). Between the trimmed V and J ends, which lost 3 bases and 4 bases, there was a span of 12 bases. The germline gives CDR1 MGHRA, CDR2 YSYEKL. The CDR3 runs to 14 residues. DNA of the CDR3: TGCGCCAGCAGCCAGGAGGACTCCACAGAGACCCAGTACTTC. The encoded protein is CASSQEDSTETQYF.

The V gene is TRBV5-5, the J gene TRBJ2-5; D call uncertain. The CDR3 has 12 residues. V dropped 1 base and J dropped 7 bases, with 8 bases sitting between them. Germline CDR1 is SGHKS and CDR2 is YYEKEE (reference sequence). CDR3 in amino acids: CASSLTPGTQYF. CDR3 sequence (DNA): TGTGCCAGCAGCTTGACCCCGGGGACCCAGTACTTC.

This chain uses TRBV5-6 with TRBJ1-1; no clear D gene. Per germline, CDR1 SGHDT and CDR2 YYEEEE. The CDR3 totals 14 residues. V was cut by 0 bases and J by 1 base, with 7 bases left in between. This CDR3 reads CASSLGAGNTEAFF. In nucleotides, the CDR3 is TGTGCCAGCAGCTTGGGGGCGGGGAACACTGAAGCTTTCTTT.

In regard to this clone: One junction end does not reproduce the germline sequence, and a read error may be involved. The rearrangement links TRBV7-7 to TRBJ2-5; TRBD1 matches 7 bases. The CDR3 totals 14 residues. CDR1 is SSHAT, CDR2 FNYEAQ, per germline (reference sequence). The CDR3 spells CASSQRTGQETQYF. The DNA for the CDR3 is TGTGCTAGCAGCCAGAGGACAGGACAAGAGACCCAGTACTTC.